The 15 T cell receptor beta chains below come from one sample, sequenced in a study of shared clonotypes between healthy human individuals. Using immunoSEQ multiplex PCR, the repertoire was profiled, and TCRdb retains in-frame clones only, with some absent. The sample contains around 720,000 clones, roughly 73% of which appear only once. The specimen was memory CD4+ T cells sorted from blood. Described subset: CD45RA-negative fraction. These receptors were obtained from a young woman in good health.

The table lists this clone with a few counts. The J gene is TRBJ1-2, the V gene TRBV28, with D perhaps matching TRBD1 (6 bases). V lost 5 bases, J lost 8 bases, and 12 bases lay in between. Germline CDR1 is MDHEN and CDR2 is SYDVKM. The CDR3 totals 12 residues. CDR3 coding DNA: TGTGCCAGCAGTCAACAGGGCCGGGGCTACACCTTC. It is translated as CASSQQGRGYTF.

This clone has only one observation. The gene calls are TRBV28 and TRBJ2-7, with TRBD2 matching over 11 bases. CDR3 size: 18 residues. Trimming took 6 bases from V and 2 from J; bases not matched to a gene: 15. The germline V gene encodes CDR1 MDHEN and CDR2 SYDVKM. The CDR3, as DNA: TGTGCCAGCAGGAGAGGACGTAGCGGGAGGGCCGAAGCCTACGAGCAGTACTTC. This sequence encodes CASRRGRSGRAEAYEQYF.

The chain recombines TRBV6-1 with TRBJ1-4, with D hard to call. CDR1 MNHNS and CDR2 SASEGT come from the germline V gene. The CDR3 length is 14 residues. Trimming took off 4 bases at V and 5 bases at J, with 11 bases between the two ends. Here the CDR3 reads CASSAFRANEKLFF. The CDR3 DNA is TGTGCCAGCAGTGCGTTCCGGGCAAATGAAAAACTGTTTTTT.

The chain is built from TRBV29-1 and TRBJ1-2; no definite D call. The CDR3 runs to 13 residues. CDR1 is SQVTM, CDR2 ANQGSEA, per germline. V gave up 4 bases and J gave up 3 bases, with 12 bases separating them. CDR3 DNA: TGCAGCGTTGCGACTGGAATCGACTATGGCTACACCTTC. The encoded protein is CSVATGIDYGYTF.

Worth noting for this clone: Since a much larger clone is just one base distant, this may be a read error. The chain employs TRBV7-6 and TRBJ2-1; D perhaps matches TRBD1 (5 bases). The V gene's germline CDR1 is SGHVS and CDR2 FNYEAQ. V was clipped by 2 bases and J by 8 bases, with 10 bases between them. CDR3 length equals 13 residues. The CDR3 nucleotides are TGTGCCAGCAGCTTAAACAGGAACGATGAGCAGTTCTTC. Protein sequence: CASSLNRNDEQFF. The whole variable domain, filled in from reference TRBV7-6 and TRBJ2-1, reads GAGVSQSPRYKVTKRGQDVALRCDPISGHVSLYWYRQALGQGPEFLTYFNYEAQQDKSGLPNDRFSAERPEGSISTLTIQRTEQRDSAMYRCASSLNRNDEQFFGPGTRLTVL.

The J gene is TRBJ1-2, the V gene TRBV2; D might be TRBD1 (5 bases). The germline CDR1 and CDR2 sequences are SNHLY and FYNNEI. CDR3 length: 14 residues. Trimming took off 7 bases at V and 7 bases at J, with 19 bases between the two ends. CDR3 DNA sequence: TGTGCCAGCACCAAACAGGAGGGCCCCTTTGGCTACACCTTC. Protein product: CASTKQEGPFGYTF. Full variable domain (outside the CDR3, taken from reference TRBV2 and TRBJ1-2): EPEVTQTPSHQVTQMGQEVILRCVPISNHLYFYWYRQILGQKVEFLVSFYNNEISEKSEIFDDQFSVERPDGSNFTLKIRSTKLEDSAMYFCASTKQEGPFGYTFGSGTRLTVV.

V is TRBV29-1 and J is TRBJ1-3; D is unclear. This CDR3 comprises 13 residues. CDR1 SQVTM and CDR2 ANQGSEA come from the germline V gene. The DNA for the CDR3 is TGCAGTGCCGTCGGGAACTCTGGAAACACCATATATTTT. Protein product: CSAVGNSGNTIYF. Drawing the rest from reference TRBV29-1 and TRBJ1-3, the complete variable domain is SAVISQKPSRDICQRGTSLTIQCQVDSQVTMMFWYRQQPGQSLTLIATANQGSEATYESGFVIDKFPISRPNLTFSTLTVSNMSPEDSSIYLCSAVGNSGNTIYFGEGSWLTVV.

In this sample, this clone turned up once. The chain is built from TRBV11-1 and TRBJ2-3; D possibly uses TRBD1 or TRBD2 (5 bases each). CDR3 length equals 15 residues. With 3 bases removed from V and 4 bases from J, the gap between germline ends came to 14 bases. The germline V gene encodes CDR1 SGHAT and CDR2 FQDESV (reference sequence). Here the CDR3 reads CASSLGLKEADTQYF. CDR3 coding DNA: TGTGCCAGCAGCTTGGGGCTCAAGGAGGCAGATACGCAGTATTTT. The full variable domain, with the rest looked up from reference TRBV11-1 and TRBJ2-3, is EAEVAQSPRYKITEKSQAVAFWCDPISGHATLYWYRQILGQGPELLVQFQDESVVDDSQLPKDRFSAERLKGVDSTLKIQPAELGDSAMYLCASSLGLKEADTQYFGPGTRLTVL.

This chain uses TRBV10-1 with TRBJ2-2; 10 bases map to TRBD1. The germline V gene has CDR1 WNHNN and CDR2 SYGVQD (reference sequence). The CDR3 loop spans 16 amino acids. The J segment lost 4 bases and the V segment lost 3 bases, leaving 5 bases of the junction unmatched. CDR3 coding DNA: TGCGCCAGCAGTGATGGAAGGACAGGGGGCACCGGGGAGCTGTTTTTT. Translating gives CASSDGRTGGTGELFF.

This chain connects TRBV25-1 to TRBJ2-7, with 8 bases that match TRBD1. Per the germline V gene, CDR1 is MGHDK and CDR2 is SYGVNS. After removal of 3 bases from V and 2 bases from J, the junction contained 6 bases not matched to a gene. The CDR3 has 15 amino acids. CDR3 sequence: CASSDGAGGPYEQYF. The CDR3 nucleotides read TGTGCCAGCAGTGATGGTGCAGGGGGCCCCTACGAGCAGTACTTC.

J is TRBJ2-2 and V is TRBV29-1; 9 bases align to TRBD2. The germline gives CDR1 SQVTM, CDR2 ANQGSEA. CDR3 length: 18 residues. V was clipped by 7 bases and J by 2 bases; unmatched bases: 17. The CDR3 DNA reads TGCAGCGCTGGATACCAACTTGGACTAGCGCATAACACCGGGGAGCTGTTTTTT. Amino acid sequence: CSAGYQLGLAHNTGELFF.

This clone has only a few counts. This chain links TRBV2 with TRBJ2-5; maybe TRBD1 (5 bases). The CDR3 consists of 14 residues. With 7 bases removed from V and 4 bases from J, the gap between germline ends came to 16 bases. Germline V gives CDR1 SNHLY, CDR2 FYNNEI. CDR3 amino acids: CASIRTSRRETQYF. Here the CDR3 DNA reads TGTGCCAGCATAAGGACATCTCGGCGAGAGACCCAGTACTTC.

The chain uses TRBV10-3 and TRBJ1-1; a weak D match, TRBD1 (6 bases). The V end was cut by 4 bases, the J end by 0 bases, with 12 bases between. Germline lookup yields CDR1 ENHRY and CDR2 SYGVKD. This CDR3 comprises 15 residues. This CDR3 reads CAISGSDSLNTEAFF. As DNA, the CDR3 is TGTGCCATCAGTGGTTCGGACAGTTTGAACACTGAAGCTTTCTTT.

CDR3 in amino acids: CASSPYYVDTEAFF. CDR3 bases: TGTGCCAGCAGCCCATATTATGTCGACACTGAAGCTTTCTTT. The rearrangement joins TRBV5-6 to TRBJ1-1; D call uncertain. From germline, CDR1 is SGHDT and CDR2 YYEEEE. There are 14 residues in the CDR3. The V end was cut by 4 bases, the J end by 3 bases, with 13 bases between.

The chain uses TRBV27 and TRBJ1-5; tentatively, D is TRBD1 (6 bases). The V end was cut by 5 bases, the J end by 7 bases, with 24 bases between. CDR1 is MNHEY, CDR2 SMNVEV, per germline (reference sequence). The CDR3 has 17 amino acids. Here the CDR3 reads CASSQRAAGAEAQPQHF. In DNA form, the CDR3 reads TGTGCCAGCAGTCAGAGGGCGGCAGGGGCTGAAGCCCAGCCCCAGCATTTT.